The clone carrying this TCR beta chain was detected ten times or more. Its target is not known. This record comes from a study of T cells in Graves' hyperthyroidism and ophthalmopathy. Overall study results and limits: The model made its ophthalmopathy prediction, and onset followed a median about 6.8 months later.

Amplification yielded TCR beta CDR3 regions, with RNA transcripts as the source. Carried out on the TCR CDR3, a first-round RT-PCR used the HTBI primer set. Each CDR3 protein is one row after TCRdb ran MiXCR on the multiplex PCR reads. The sample consists of 500,000 to 750,000 distinct CDR3 sequences, 14% of them appearing once. For the diagnoses, clinical symptoms, serum thyroxine and TRAb, thyroid ultrasound and orbital computed tomography were used. Germline CDR1 reads KGHSH; CDR2 reads LQKENI. The CDR3 covers 14 residues. The V end lost 0 bases, the J end lost 4 bases, and 7 bases lay between the germline ends.

The sample taken for sequencing was blood. The receptor was derived from a woman aged 18-35 years with Graves' ophthalmopathy. The V call is TRBV18, the J call TRBJ1-3; no clear D. The CDR3 loop reads CASSPPSDGNTIYF. For the CDR3, the DNA is TGTGCCAGCTCACCACCGTCAGACGGAAACACCATATATTTT.